The 19 T cell receptor beta chains presented below share a single source sample, sequenced in a study of stem cell transplantation in POMP-related autoinflammatory disease. Here immunoSEQ multiplex PCR was the method, and the copy in TCRdb shows in-frame clones only, minus some. The table lists some 68,000 clones, roughly 91% of them singletons. The sequencing here drew on CD4+ T cells from PBMCs, taken after stem cell transplantation. The receptors come from a human patient with POMP-related autoinflammation and immune dysregulation (PRAID). Some T cells may be transferred from the graft donor.

The chain carries TRBV5-6 and TRBJ2-2; D is ambiguous. CDR1 is SGHDT and CDR2 is YYEEEE in the germline V gene. This CDR3 is 15 amino acids long. V was cut by 4 bases and J by 1 base, with 11 bases left in between. CDR3 region: CASSHAWGNTGELFF. The CDR3 bases are TGTGCCAGCAGCCATGCCTGGGGGAACACCGGGGAGCTGTTTTTT. Based on the CDR3 plus reference TRBV5-6 and TRBJ2-2, the full variable domain is DAGVTQSPTHLIKTRGQQVTLRCSPKSGHDTVSWYQQALGQGPQFIFQYYEEEERQRGNFPDRFSGHQFPNYSSELNVNALLLGDSALYLCASSHAWGNTGELFFGEGSRLTVL.

As for this clone: One junction end does not reproduce the germline sequence, and a read error may be involved. The chain uses TRBV5-1 and TRBJ2-1, with D possibly being TRBD1 (5 bases). The CDR3 loop spans 15 amino acids. The germline V gene encodes CDR1 SGHRS and CDR2 YFSETQ. CDR3 residues: CASSLQGSSDNEQFF. The CDR3 bases are TGCGCCAGCAGCTTGCAGGGAAGCTCCGACAATGAGCAGTTCTTC.

V gene TRBV5-1 combines with J gene TRBJ2-1; 8 nucleotides line up with TRBD2. J was trimmed by 7 bases and V by 4 bases; bases with no gene match: 13. The CDR3 is made up of 16 amino acids. In germline, CDR1 is SGHRS, CDR2 YFSETQ. DNA for the CDR3: TGCGCCAGCAGCGTCTCCGGGACTAGGGGTGGGAATGAGCAGTTCTTC. Its protein is CASSVSGTRGGNEQFF.

This clone showed up just once. V is TRBV2 and J is TRBJ1-2; TRBD1 matches 8 bases. The CDR3 totals 13 residues. Germline V gene sequence: CDR1 SNHLY, CDR2 FYNNEI. V lost 5 bases to trimming and J lost 8 bases; unmatched junction nucleotides: 7. The CDR3 DNA sequence: TGTGCCAGCAGTATGGACAGGGATCGGGGCTACACCTTC. This gives the protein CASSMDRDRGYTF.

This clone was recorded only once. The chain recombines TRBV4-1 with TRBJ2-7; TRBD2 matches 8 bases. V lost 3 bases and J lost 1; bases outside the gene matches: 2. Looked up from germline, CDR1 is MGHRA and CDR2 is YSYEKL. The CDR3 totals 14 residues. CDR3 in DNA: TGCGCCAGCAGCCACGGGACTAGATCCTACGAGCAGTACTTC. Its translation: CASSHGTRSYEQYF.

The rearrangement joins TRBV7-2 to TRBJ2-3; 9 bases match TRBD2. The V gene end was trimmed by 4 bases and the J gene end by 2 bases; junction bases not matched to a gene: 7. This CDR3 has 16 residues. Per germline, CDR1 SGHTA and CDR2 FQGNSA. CDR3 nucleotide sequence: TGTGCCAGCAGCTCCGTTAGCGGGAGTTTCACAGATACGCAGTATTTT. Encoded protein: CASSSVSGSFTDTQYF.

V usage is TRBV20-1 and J usage is TRBJ2-1; D perhaps matches TRBD1 (5 bases). The CDR3 is 13 residues long. CDR1 and CDR2 from the germline V gene are DFQATT and SNEGSKA (reference sequence). Trimming left V 3 bases short and J 5 bases short, with 11 bases between. The CDR3 region has the DNA TGCAGTGCTAGTCGCAGGGTCGACAATGAGCAGTTCTTC. It is translated as CSASRRVDNEQFF.

The V and J genes are TRBV5-4 and TRBJ1-2; perhaps TRBD1 as D (6 bases). The length of the CDR3 is 14 residues. The germline V and J ends were trimmed by 2 bases and 1 base, with 9 bases remaining between them. CDR1 is SGHNT, CDR2 YYREEE, per germline (reference sequence). The CDR3 loop is CASSFGQFNYGYTF. The DNA of the CDR3 is TGTGCCAGCAGCTTTGGACAGTTTAACTATGGCTACACCTTC.

The V call is TRBV12-3 or TRBV12-4, the J call TRBJ2-1; D tentatively reads TRBD1 or TRBD2 (5 bases each). Deletions cut 6 bases from V and 9 bases from J, with 15 bases between. The length of the CDR3 is 13 residues. The CDR3 loop reads CASSFGTDREQFF. CDR3 bases: TGTGCCAGCAGCTTTGGGACCGATCGTGAGCAGTTCTTC.

CDR3 sequence reads: CASSLALENTEAFF. DNA of the CDR3: TGCGCCAGCAGCTTGGCGTTGGAGAACACTGAAGCTTTCTTT. The chain is built from TRBV5-1 and TRBJ1-1; D unresolved. The length of the CDR3 is 14 residues. V gave up 0 bases and J gave up 1 base, with 7 bases separating them. Germline values: CDR1 SGHRS, CDR2 YFSETQ.

V is TRBV4-1 and J is TRBJ1-4; D not certain. The CDR3 spans 16 residues. Looked up from germline, CDR1 is MGHRA and CDR2 is YSYEKL. V dropped 4 bases and J dropped 6 bases, with 18 bases sitting between them. Here the CDR3 reads CASSPDPRAAYEKLFF. In DNA form, the CDR3 reads TGCGCCAGCAGCCCTGACCCAAGGGCCGCCTATGAAAAACTGTTTTTT.

The chain links TRBV3-1 (or the pseudogene TRBV3-2) to TRBJ2-5, with a tentative D call TRBD2 (5 bases). V lost 1 base and J 5 bases, leaving 11 bases between the germline ends. Per the germline V gene, CDR1 is LGHDT and CDR2 is YNNKEL (reference sequence). This CDR3 contains 14 residues. In DNA form, the CDR3 reads TGTGCCAGCAGCCAAGGACTACAATTCGAGACCCAGTACTTC. Amino acid sequence: CASSQGLQFETQYF.

The J gene is TRBJ2-7, the V gene TRBV10-2; a possible D gene is TRBD1 (5 bases). Germline values: CDR1 WSHSY, CDR2 SAAADI. The CDR3 has 21 amino acids. The V gene lost 8 bases and the J gene lost 2 bases, with 37 bases spanning the gap. CDR3 bases: TGCGCCAGCTCCGCATGGGCCGCGCGCGGCCGGCCGACGTTCAGGGCCTACGAGCAGTACTTC. It specifies CASSAWAARGRPTFRAYEQYF.

The V gene is TRBV7-3, the J gene TRBJ2-7; a weak D match, TRBD2 (6 bases). Germline-derived CDR1 and CDR2 are SGHTA and FQGTGA. This CDR3 comprises 15 residues. V lost 4 bases and J 2 bases, leaving 15 bases between the germline ends. CDR3 region: CASSSGEADPYEQYF. The CDR3 nucleotides read TGTGCCAGCAGCTCGGGGGAAGCGGACCCCTACGAGCAGTACTTC.

V is TRBV29-1 and J is TRBJ2-3; 8 bases are shared with TRBD2. V lost 6 bases, J lost 2 bases, and 7 bases stayed unmatched. The CDR3 has 14 amino acids. Germline CDR1 reads SQVTM; CDR2 reads ANQGSEA. The CDR3 DNA sequence: TGCAGCGTCTTAGCGGGACTACACACAGATACGCAGTATTTT. This gives the protein CSVLAGLHTDTQYF.

The table lists this clone with a few counts. The chain couples TRBV7-6 to TRBJ2-1, with 9 nucleotides matching TRBD1. This CDR3 contains 16 residues. Trimming at V came to 2 bases and at J to 9 bases, leaving 11 bases not matched to a gene. Germline assignment: CDR1 SGHVS and CDR2 FNYEAQ. This CDR3 reads CASSLSGTGNLVEQFF. The CDR3, as DNA: TGTGCCAGCAGCTTATCCGGGACAGGGAATTTAGTTGAGCAGTTCTTC.

This clone was observed once. The J gene is TRBJ2-3, the V gene TRBV4-1; 14 nucleotides match TRBD2. Germline CDR1 MGHRA, CDR2 YSYEKL. The CDR3 contains 20 residues. The J segment lost 0 bases and the V segment lost 2 bases, leaving 10 bases of the junction unmatched. The CDR3 nucleotides read TGCGCCAGCAGCCAATCGAGACTAGCGGGAGGGCCTCAAAGCACAGATACGCAGTATTTT. It codes for CASSQSRLAGGPQSTDTQYF.

As for this clone: The same CDR3 can be traced to other DNA sequences in this sample. The chain links TRBV7-3 to TRBJ2-3; D call uncertain. The V gene lost 2 bases and the J gene lost 4 bases, with 7 bases spanning the gap. This CDR3 is 13 amino acids long. Germline assignment: CDR1 SGHTA and CDR2 FQGTGA. The DNA for the CDR3 is TGTGCCAGCAGCTTAGGTAGGGCAGATACGCAGTATTTT. Translating it yields CASSLGRADTQYF.

This clone has only a few counts. J is TRBJ2-7 and V is TRBV28; 9 nucleotides match TRBD1. CDR3 length equals 16 residues. The V gene's germline CDR1 is MDHEN and CDR2 SYDVKM. V shed 5 bases and J 2 bases; nucleotides not matched to a gene: 10. The CDR3 DNA reads as TGTGCCAGCAGTCCCGTCGGGACAGGGATTACCTACGAGCAGTACTTC. It codes for CASSPVGTGITYEQYF. Complete variable domain (other parts from reference TRBV28 and TRBJ2-7): DVKVTQSSRYLVKRTGEKVFLECVQDMDHENMFWYRQDPGLGLRLIYFSYDVKMKEKGDIPEGYSVSREKKERFSLILESASTNQTSMYLCASSPVGTGITYEQYFGPGTRLTVT.